One sample yielded the 2 T cell receptor beta chains listed below, sequenced in a study of shared clonotypes between healthy human individuals. Profiling relied on immunoSEQ multiplex PCR, and the TCRdb table lists in-frame clones only, not all of them. Altogether about 490,000 clones are present, approximately 79% being singletons, with the ten largest covering around 12%. Sequencing input: PBMCs. The receptor set was obtained from a middle-aged woman in good health. Some clones in this sample may be carry-over from other donors' samples.

In its sample, this clone was seen many times. This CDR3 reads CASSVVPGAGDEQFF. CDR3 in DNA: TGTGCCAGCAGCGTAGTGCCTGGGGCTGGCGATGAGCAGTTCTTC. This chain joins TRBV9 and TRBJ2-1; perhaps TRBD1 as D (5 bases). The length of the CDR3 is 15 residues. Trimming shortened V by 0 bases and J by 8 bases, and 15 bases separated the two germline ends. Per the germline V gene, CDR1 is SGDLS and CDR2 is YYNGEE.

A remark on this clone: A far larger clone is one base from this, pointing to a likely read error. Other nucleotide sequences from this sample produce the same CDR3. This sequence joins TRBV4-1 and TRBJ1-1; D gene uncertain. The CDR3 loop spans 15 amino acids. CDR1 and CDR2 from the germline V gene are MGHRA and YSYEKL. The CDR3 DNA sequence: TGCGCCAGCAGCCAGGGCTCGGGTGGGTACACTGAAGCCTTCTTT. This encodes CASSQGSGGYTEAFF.